The 26 T cell receptor beta chains in this list originate from one sample, sequenced in a study of shared clonotypes between healthy human individuals. Data came from immunoSEQ multiplex PCR; TCRdb stores just in-frame clones and leaves some out. The table has approximately 530,000 clones, 90% to 97% seen once. The sequenced sample consisted of naive CD4+ T cells sorted from blood. As for subset: CD45RA+ positively selected. The origin of the receptors is a woman in her thirties in good health.

V and J are TRBV19 and TRBJ1-5; 10 positions agree with TRBD1. Per the germline V gene, CDR1 is LNHDA and CDR2 is SQIVND (reference sequence). The CDR3 length is 18 residues. V lost 3 bases to trimming and J lost 0 bases; unmatched junction nucleotides: 8. CDR3 loop: CASSMGQGQGYSNQPQHF. In nucleotides, the CDR3 is TGTGCCAGTAGTATGGGACAGGGGCAAGGATATAGCAATCAGCCCCAGCATTTT.

V usage is TRBV6-6 and J usage is TRBJ1-1; tentatively, D is TRBD1 (5 bases). Per the germline V gene, CDR1 is MNHNY and CDR2 is SVGAGI (reference sequence). CDR3 length equals 15 residues. V was trimmed by 6 bases and J by 4 bases, leaving 18 bases between them. The CDR3 DNA is TGTGCCAGCAGCTCTATTAGGGGCCAAAGCACTGAAGCTTTCTTT. It encodes CASSSIRGQSTEAFF.

CDR3 nucleotides: TGTGCCAGCAGCAAAGGGGTGACCCGGGCCTACGAGCAGTACTTC. This codes for CASSKGVTRAYEQYF. The gene calls are TRBV9 and TRBJ2-7; possibly TRBD1 for D (5 bases). The CDR3 sequence is 15 residues long. The V gene lost 4 bases and the J gene lost 2 bases, with 16 bases spanning the gap. Looked up from germline, CDR1 is SGDLS and CDR2 is YYNGEE.

The chain recombines TRBV2 with TRBJ1-5, with TRBD1 matching 11 bases. The CDR3 extends over 16 amino acids. CDR1 is SNHLY, CDR2 FYNNEI, per germline. The trim removed 5 bases at V and 1 base at J, leaving 4 bases unmatched. DNA for the CDR3: TGTGCCAGCAGTCGGACAGGGGGCGAGAGCAATCAGCCCCAGCATTTT. Translating it yields CASSRTGGESNQPQHF.

J is TRBJ1-4 and V is TRBV2, with D unresolved. The V gene lost 0 bases and the J gene lost 8 bases, with 7 bases spanning the gap. The CDR3 is made up of 13 amino acids. Looked up from germline, CDR1 is SNHLY and CDR2 is FYNNEI. CDR3 residues: CASSEAPEEKLFF. In DNA, the CDR3 is TGTGCCAGCAGTGAAGCGCCTGAAGAAAAACTGTTTTTT.

This sequence joins TRBV10-3 and TRBJ2-5, with 9 bases identical to TRBD1. This CDR3 comprises 17 residues. The V and J ends lost 5 bases and 1 base, in that order; junction bases with no gene match: 11. Germline V gives CDR1 ENHRY, CDR2 SYGVKD. The CDR3 here is CAISYGQGSVVQETQYF. For the CDR3, the DNA is TGTGCCATCAGTTACGGACAGGGGTCCGTGGTCCAAGAGACCCAGTACTTC.

The rearrangement joins TRBV4-2 to TRBJ2-7; 10 bases map to TRBD2. V was clipped by 0 bases and J by 7 bases; unmatched bases: 9. This CDR3 region has 16 residues. Germline V gene lookup returns CDR1 LGHNA and CDR2 YNFKEQ. The CDR3 nucleotides read TGTGCCAGCAGCCAAGAATCGCTAGCGGGAGTGGGGGAGCAGTACTTC. It codes for CASSQESLAGVGEQYF.

V usage is TRBV28 and J usage is TRBJ2-1; no definite D call. V was shortened by 5 bases and J by 0 bases, with 14 bases between the two germline ends. Germline values: CDR1 MDHEN, CDR2 SYDVKM. The CDR3 has 16 residues. CDR3 bases: TGTGCCAGCAGTCCGTACTTCCCGAGCTCCTACAATGAGCAGTTCTTC. It translates to CASSPYFPSSYNEQFF.

The chain joins TRBV10-1 to TRBJ2-5; TRBD2 might be the D (6 bases). The germline CDR1 and CDR2 sequences are WNHNN and SYGVQD (reference sequence). Trimming removed 3 bases at V and 5 bases at J, with 16 bases between. This CDR3 region has 15 residues. The CDR3 protein is CASSDPNPGRETQYF. Here the CDR3 DNA reads TGCGCCAGCAGTGATCCCAACCCGGGGAGGGAGACCCAGTACTTC.

The J gene is TRBJ2-5, the V gene TRBV27; D tentatively fits TRBD1 or TRBD2 (5 bases each). This CDR3 region has 15 residues. Per germline, CDR1 MNHEY and CDR2 SMNVEV (reference sequence). V shed 2 bases and J shed 4 bases, with 14 bases lying between them. CDR3 DNA sequence: TGTGCCAGCAGTTTACGAGGGACCCTAAGAGAGACCCAGTACTTC. It encodes CASSLRGTLRETQYF.

The CDR3 region is CASNPFGGAKGLSSYNEQFF. Here the CDR3 DNA reads TGTGCCAGCAACCCATTTGGGGGGGCTAAGGGATTAAGCTCCTACAATGAGCAGTTCTTC. The rearrangement joins TRBV7-6 to TRBJ2-1, with TRBD2 as a possible D gene (7 bases). Per germline, CDR1 SGHVS and CDR2 FNYEAQ. The CDR3 extends over 20 amino acids. Trimming left V 7 bases short and J 0 bases short, with 28 bases between.

This chain uses TRBV6-1 with TRBJ1-5; D perhaps matches TRBD1 (5 bases). CDR1 and CDR2 from the germline V gene are MNHNS and SASEGT. The CDR3 runs 15 residues. The V gene lost 3 bases and the J gene lost 2 bases, with 11 bases spanning the gap. The CDR3 DNA reads TGTGCCAGCAGTGAGGGGGAGGAGCGCAATCAGCCCCAGCATTTT. Translating it yields CASSEGEERNQPQHF.

This chain joins TRBV7-2 and TRBJ2-3, with 7 bases fitting TRBD2. V lost 5 bases and J lost 3; bases outside the gene matches: 5. Germline CDR1 reads SGHTA; CDR2 reads FQGNSA. The CDR3 consists of 14 residues. The DNA for the CDR3 is TGTGCCAGCAGCCGGGGGGTCTCGACAGATACGCAGTATTTT. The encoded protein is CASSRGVSTDTQYF.

This clone was seen a few times. The chain carries TRBV27 and TRBJ1-5; D is ambiguous. The CDR3 sequence is 10 residues long. CDR1 MNHEY and CDR2 SMNVEV come from the germline V gene (reference sequence). Trimming shortened V by 4 bases and J by 12 bases, and 7 bases separated the two germline ends. Here the CDR3 DNA reads TGTGCCAGCAGTTCCCGGGGCCAGCATTTT. Protein sequence: CASSSRGQHF.

The gene calls are TRBV14 and TRBJ2-5; 9 bases line up with TRBD2. J gave up 7 bases and V 2 bases, and 8 bases lay outside the gene matches. This CDR3 contains 15 residues. The germline gives CDR1 SGHDN, CDR2 FVKESK. CDR3 nucleotide sequence: TGTGCCAGCAGCCAATCAGCGGGAGGCTACGGGACCCAGTACTTC. It encodes CASSQSAGGYGTQYF.

J is TRBJ2-7 and V is TRBV18; 8 bases are shared with TRBD1. V dropped 2 bases and J dropped 9; count of bases not matched to a gene: 9. The germline CDR1 and CDR2 sequences are KGHSH and LQKENI. This CDR3 has 14 residues. Written as DNA, the CDR3 is TGTGCCAGCTCACCAGGACAGGGTATAATGTTGCAGTACTTC. Encoded protein: CASSPGQGIMLQYF.

J is TRBJ2-1 and V is TRBV19, with TRBD2 matching 9 bases. The CDR3 runs 18 residues. Trimming removed 4 bases from V and 3 bases from J; junction bases left unmatched: 13. The germline gives CDR1 LNHDA, CDR2 SQIVND (reference sequence). The CDR3 is CASSRGGRAGGIYNEQFF. The CDR3 DNA sequence: TGTGCCAGTAGTAGGGGTGGGAGAGCGGGAGGAATCTACAATGAGCAGTTCTTC.

V gene TRBV27 combines with J gene TRBJ2-7; TRBD2 matches 8 bases. After removal of 1 base from V and 6 bases from J, the junction contained 14 bases not matched to a gene. CDR3 size: 17 residues. Germline V gene sequence: CDR1 MNHEY, CDR2 SMNVEV (reference sequence). The CDR3 coding sequence is TGTGCCAGCAGTTTATTCCCTGGGGCTAGCGGGTTCCGCGAGCAGTACTTC. Residues: CASSLFPGASGFREQYF.

The chain combines TRBV28 with TRBJ2-1, with a tentative D call TRBD2 (6 bases). The CDR3 loop spans 12 amino acids. Deletions cut 6 bases from V and 10 bases from J, with 13 bases between. Germline loops: CDR1 MDHEN, CDR2 SYDVKM. The CDR3 DNA reads TGTGCCAGCAGCCGGGACTGGCGGGAGCAGTTCTTC. Translated: CASSRDWREQFF.

This rearrangement joins TRBV27 to TRBJ1-2; the match to TRBD1 covers 7 bases. The CDR3 consists of 17 residues. Per germline, CDR1 MNHEY and CDR2 SMNVEV (reference sequence). The V and J ends lost 3 bases and 0 bases, in that order; junction bases with no gene match: 10. This CDR3 reads CASSFFGTAKSNYGYTF. The CDR3 DNA follows: TGTGCCAGCAGTTTCTTTGGGACAGCGAAGTCTAACTATGGCTACACCTTC.

The rearrangement uses TRBV5-5 and TRBJ2-6, with 7 bases that match TRBD1. The germline V gene has CDR1 SGHKS and CDR2 YYEKEE (reference sequence). The CDR3 loop spans 16 amino acids. Trimming took 3 bases from V and 2 from J; bases not matched to a gene: 5. The CDR3 sequence: CASSSIGGAGANVLTF. DNA of the CDR3: TGTGCCAGCAGCTCAATAGGGGGCGCTGGGGCCAACGTCCTGACTTTC.

The V and J genes are TRBV28 and TRBJ1-5, with D unresolved. The CDR3 extends over 16 amino acids. V lost 1 base, J lost 5 bases, and 15 bases lay in between. In germline, CDR1 is MDHEN, CDR2 SYDVKM. CDR3 sequence (DNA): TGTGCCAGCAGTTTATCCTTTCTCGCTCCTGATCAGCCCCAGCATTTT. Protein sequence: CASSLSFLAPDQPQHF.

The table lists this clone with a count of one. The chain links TRBV5-1 to TRBJ1-1, with 7 bases matching TRBD1. CDR1 SGHRS and CDR2 YFSETQ come from the germline V gene. The CDR3 length is 13 residues. V shed 9 bases, J shed 1 base, and the junction held 6 bases outside the gene matches. The CDR3 loop is CATGQAGNTEAFF. The CDR3 nucleotides are TGCGCCACAGGACAGGCGGGGAACACTGAAGCTTTCTTT.

The chain employs TRBV19 and TRBJ1-2; D not resolved. With 6 bases removed from V and 3 bases from J, the gap between germline ends came to 8 bases. CDR1 is LNHDA and CDR2 is SQIVND in the germline V gene (reference sequence). This CDR3 spans 12 amino acids. This CDR3 is CASSAIDYGYTF. CDR3 in DNA: TGTGCCAGTAGCGCGATAGACTATGGCTACACCTTC.

The chain couples TRBV4-2 to TRBJ2-3; 7 nucleotides agree with TRBD2. J gave up 0 bases and V 4 bases, and 16 bases lay outside the gene matches. This CDR3 region has 19 residues. Germline V CDR1 and CDR2: LGHNA, YNFKEQ. The CDR3 is CASSLRSHSSGPSTDTQYF. The CDR3 DNA reads TGTGCCAGCAGCCTCCGTTCCCATTCTAGCGGCCCTAGCACAGATACGCAGTATTTT.

V gene TRBV5-1 combines with J gene TRBJ2-3; tentative D call: TRBD1 (5 bases). CDR1 is SGHRS and CDR2 is YFSETQ in the germline V gene. The CDR3 runs to 16 residues. Trimming shortened V by 2 bases and J by 2 bases, and 15 bases separated the two germline ends. The CDR3 DNA reads TGCGCCAGCAGCTTAGGTTTGCAGGGCCTCACAGATACGCAGTATTTT. Amino acid sequence: CASSLGLQGLTDTQYF.